Listed here are 21 T cell receptor beta chains from one sample, sequenced in a study of control samples from healthy donors and cancer patients. This table comes from immunoSEQ multiplex PCR, and its TCRdb copy is limited to in-frame clones, with some not included. The sample holds 100,000 to 150,000 clones, around 92% seen once. Sequenced material: PBMCs. The receptors shown here come from an elderly man with head and neck cancer.

The chain recombines TRBV25-1 with TRBJ2-1; no clear D gene. Between the trimmed V and J ends, which lost 3 bases and 5 bases, there was a span of 11 bases. The CDR3 contains 14 residues. Germline CDR1 MGHDK, CDR2 SYGVNS. In DNA, the CDR3 is TGTGCCAGCAGTGACCTACTATCGGACAATGAGCAGTTCTTC. It specifies CASSDLLSDNEQFF. Combining the CDR3 with reference TRBV25-1 and TRBJ2-1 gives the whole variable domain EADIYQTPRYLVIGTGKKITLECSQTMGHDKMYWYQQDPGMELHLIHYSYGVNSTEKGDLSSESTVSRIRTEHFPLTLESARPSHTSQYLCASSDLLSDNEQFFGPGTRLTVL.

The chain couples TRBV7-6 to TRBJ2-7, with D possibly being TRBD1 (6 bases). The ends were cut back, 1 base at V and 2 bases at J, with 9 bases in the middle. This CDR3 is built from 14 residues. Germline lookup yields CDR1 SGHVS and CDR2 FNYEAQ. The CDR3: CASSLGGPPYEQYF. The CDR3, as DNA: TGTGCCAGCAGCTTAGGGGGGCCCCCCTACGAGCAGTACTTC.

The rearrangement joins TRBV6-2 or TRBV6-3 to TRBJ1-6; D call uncertain. Per germline, CDR1 MNHEY and CDR2 SVGEGT. V shed 0 bases and J shed 0 bases, with 12 bases lying between them. The CDR3 has 18 residues. The DNA of the CDR3 is TGTGCCAGCAGTTACTCGGTCGAGGAGTTCTCCTATAATTCACCCCTCCACTTT. Translation: CASSYSVEEFSYNSPLHF.

This clone was seen more than once but under ten times. V usage is TRBV7-2 and J usage is TRBJ1-5; a weak D match, TRBD1 (5 bases). V lost 4 bases and J 0 bases, leaving 10 bases between the germline ends. The germline gives CDR1 SGHTA, CDR2 FQGNSA. The CDR3 has 15 residues. CDR3 sequence: CASSSDTYSNQPQHF. DNA of the CDR3: TGTGCCAGCAGCTCGGACACCTATAGCAATCAGCCCCAGCATTTT.

The chain employs TRBV19 and TRBJ1-1, with a tentative D call TRBD1 (5 bases). The CDR3 spans 13 residues. Germline lookup yields CDR1 LNHDA and CDR2 SQIVND (reference sequence). Trimming removed 11 bases from V and 2 bases from J, with 15 bases in between. The CDR3, as DNA: TGTGCCGCGACCGGGGGGGGAAACACTGAAGCTTTCTTT. It translates to CAATGGGNTEAFF.

The J gene is TRBJ2-1, the V gene TRBV7-2, with 13 bases matching TRBD2. The CDR3 totals 14 residues. V dropped 6 bases and J dropped 9; count of bases not matched to a gene: 5. In germline, CDR1 is SGHTA, CDR2 FQGNSA. CDR3 protein: CASSSRTSGGEQFF. CDR3 coding DNA: TGTGCCAGCAGTTCAAGGACTAGCGGGGGTGAGCAGTTCTTC.

The rearrangement links TRBV5-1 to TRBJ2-3, with D possibly TRBD1 on 5 matching bases. The CDR3 extends over 17 amino acids. Between the trimmed V and J ends, which lost 0 bases and 2 bases, there was a span of 16 bases. The germline V gene encodes CDR1 SGHRS and CDR2 YFSETQ. The CDR3 coding sequence is TGCGCCAGCAGCTTGGCTTTAAGACAGACCTACACAGATACGCAGTATTTT. Translation: CASSLALRQTYTDTQYF.

V is TRBV2 and J is TRBJ2-2; tentative D call: TRBD2 (5 bases). Germline CDR1 SNHLY, CDR2 FYNNEI. The length of the CDR3 is 15 residues. V shed 8 bases and J shed 1 base, with 14 bases lying between them. The CDR3 reads CASSPLGGNTGELFF. For the CDR3, the DNA is TGTGCCAGCTCACCTCTCGGAGGGAACACCGGGGAGCTGTTTTTT.

The chain uses TRBV11-2 and TRBJ2-7; 8 bases fit TRBD2. V dropped 6 bases and J dropped 0; count of bases not matched to a gene: 7. Germline V gene lookup returns CDR1 SGHAT and CDR2 FQNNGV. The CDR3 is made up of 15 amino acids. The CDR3 bases are TGTGCCAGCAGACAACTAGCGGTCGACTCCTACGAGCAGTACTTC. It codes for CASRQLAVDSYEQYF. Full variable domain (missing parts from reference TRBV11-2 and TRBJ2-7): EAGVAQSPRYKIIEKRQSVAFWCNPISGHATLYWYQQILGQGPKLLIQFQNNGVVDDSQLPKDRFSAERLKGVDSTLKIQPAKLEDSAVYLCASRQLAVDSYEQYFGPGTRLTVT.

The chain recombines TRBV5-1 with TRBJ1-1; 10 nucleotides agree with TRBD1. Germline-derived CDR1 and CDR2 are SGHRS and YFSETQ. CDR3 length equals 15 residues. V was pared by 0 bases and J by 5 bases, with 4 bases of the junction left unmatched. Written as DNA, the CDR3 is TGCGCCAGCAGCTTGGCCCGGACAGGGGGGACTGAAGCTTTCTTT. Translation gives CASSLARTGGTEAFF.

The chain joins TRBV5-5 to TRBJ2-5; D is perhaps TRBD1 (5 bases). Germline V gene data show CDR1 as SGHKS and CDR2 as YYEKEE (reference sequence). Trimming took 2 bases from V and 5 from J, leaving 13 bases between them. This CDR3 region has 14 residues. In DNA form, the CDR3 reads TGTGCCAGCAGCTTTCTCCAGGGCAGGGAGACCCAGTACTTC. Translating it yields CASSFLQGRETQYF.

About this clone: The sample contains more than one DNA sequence encoding this CDR3. The chain recombines TRBV4-1 with TRBJ2-3; 9 positions agree with TRBD2. V gave up 6 bases and J gave up 1 base; unmatched junction bases: 5. CDR3 length: 15 amino acids. Germline V gene lookup returns CDR1 MGHRA and CDR2 YSYEKL. CDR3 residues: CASSPLAGGTDTQYF. In DNA form, the CDR3 reads TGCGCCAGCAGTCCTTTAGCGGGGGGCACAGATACGCAGTATTTT.

The chain employs TRBV25-1 and TRBJ2-1; 7 nucleotides line up with TRBD2. V trimming: 4 bases; J trimming: 8 bases; junction bases outside the gene matches: 5. The CDR3 spans 13 residues. Germline assignment: CDR1 MGHDK and CDR2 SYGVNS. DNA for the CDR3: TGTGCCAGCAGTGGCCCCCGGGGGGATGAGCAGTTCTTC. It is translated as CASSGPRGDEQFF. The full variable domain, with the rest looked up from reference TRBV25-1 and TRBJ2-1, is EADIYQTPRYLVIGTGKKITLECSQTMGHDKMYWYQQDPGMELHLIHYSYGVNSTEKGDLSSESTVSRIRTEHFPLTLESARPSHTSQYLCASSGPRGDEQFFGPGTRLTVL.

CDR3 nucleotide sequence: TGTGCCAGTAGTGCGGACAGGGGAAACTATGGCTACACCTTC. It translates to CASSADRGNYGYTF. The rearrangement uses TRBV19 and TRBJ1-2; TRBD1 matches 9 bases. The germline gives CDR1 LNHDA, CDR2 SQIVND (reference sequence). With 5 bases clipped from V and 2 bases from J, the junction kept 3 bases outside the gene matches. This CDR3 has 14 residues.

This chain uses TRBV14 with TRBJ2-2; D call uncertain. The V end lost 1 base, the J end lost 7 bases, and 7 bases lay between the germline ends. The CDR3 is made up of 13 amino acids. CDR1 SGHDN and CDR2 FVKESK come from the germline V gene. In DNA, the CDR3 is TGTGCCAGCAGCCAAGTCCTGGACGGGGAGCTGTTTTTT. Translating gives CASSQVLDGELFF.

The chain joins TRBV15 to TRBJ2-1; 7 bases agree with TRBD2. V lost 0 bases to trimming and J lost 4 bases; unmatched junction nucleotides: 9. Germline V gene data show CDR1 as LNHNV and CDR2 as YYDKDF (reference sequence). CDR3 length: 17 residues. For the CDR3, the DNA is TGTGCCACCAGCAGAGACGGGGTAGCGGGCTCTTACAATGAGCAGTTCTTC. Its translation: CATSRDGVAGSYNEQFF.

The chain links TRBV10-1 to TRBJ2-2; 9 bases are shared with TRBD1. J was trimmed by 4 bases and V by 4 bases; bases with no gene match: 4. This CDR3 spans 15 amino acids. CDR1 and CDR2 (germline): WNHNN, SYGVQD (reference sequence). CDR3 region: CASSGQGGSTGELFF. The CDR3 DNA is TGCGCCAGCAGTGGACAGGGGGGTTCCACCGGGGAGCTGTTTTTT.

This chain connects TRBV3-1 (or the pseudogene TRBV3-2) to TRBJ2-2; 11 bases are a match to TRBD2. The CDR3 spans 22 residues. Trimming took 3 bases from V and 2 from J; bases not matched to a gene: 20. The germline gives CDR1 LGHDT, CDR2 YNNKEL (reference sequence). The CDR3 sequence: CASSHPLRLAGGSLGNTGELFF. The DNA of the CDR3 is TGTGCCAGCAGCCACCCCCTGCGGCTAGCGGGGGGTAGTTTAGGAAACACCGGGGAGCTGTTTTTT.

The chain combines TRBV5-1 with TRBJ2-5; no firm D call. This CDR3 region has 13 residues. In germline, CDR1 is SGHRS, CDR2 YFSETQ. With 0 bases removed from V and 5 bases from J, the gap between germline ends came to 8 bases. The CDR3 region is CASSLGMGETQYF. The CDR3 DNA reads as TGCGCCAGCAGCTTGGGGATGGGGGAGACCCAGTACTTC.

The chain has TRBV6-5 and TRBJ2-7; D uncertain. The germline CDR1 and CDR2 sequences are MNHEY and SVGAGI. The CDR3 is 14 amino acids. Trimming pared 2 bases from V and 2 bases from J, leaving 10 bases between. The CDR3 protein is CASSYGDWTYEQYF. CDR3 coding DNA: TGTGCCAGCAGTTACGGAGACTGGACCTACGAGCAGTACTTC.

The chain recombines TRBV5-1 with TRBJ2-2; 8 positions match TRBD1. CDR3 length equals 16 residues. The V and J ends lost 4 bases and 1 base, in that order; junction bases with no gene match: 6. CDR1 is SGHRS and CDR2 is YFSETQ in the germline V gene. The CDR3 reads CASSPRGRGNTGELFF. The DNA of the CDR3 is TGCGCCAGCAGCCCCAGGGGGCGGGGGAACACCGGGGAGCTGTTTTTT.